One sample yielded the 2 T cell receptor beta chains listed below, sequenced in a study of blood T cell repertoires in COVID-19. Here immunoSEQ multiplex PCR was the method, and the copy in TCRdb shows in-frame clones only, minus some. The sample has 55,000 to 75,000 clones; over 75% are singletons. The sample was peripheral blood. The receptors shown here come from a man older than 75 with active or convalescent COVID-19.

The rearrangement uses TRBV7-8 and TRBJ1-1, with D possibly matching TRBD1 (6 bases). Looked up from germline, CDR1 is SGHVS and CDR2 is FQNEAQ. V was trimmed by 4 bases and J by 4 bases, leaving 16 bases between them. This CDR3 is built from 15 residues. The CDR3 sequence: CASSSSGAAATEAFF. CDR3 bases: TGTGCCAGCAGCTCCTCAGGGGCCGCGGCCACTGAAGCTTTCTTT.

The CDR3 loop is CASSLASLAGRGEQYF. DNA of the CDR3: TGTGCCAGCAGCTTAGCGTCACTAGCGGGACGGGGCGAGCAGTACTTC. The chain carries TRBV7-2 and TRBJ2-7; TRBD2 matches 10 bases. J gave up 6 bases and V 0 bases, and 8 bases lay outside the gene matches. This CDR3 has 16 amino acids. Germline CDR1 reads SGHTA; CDR2 reads FQGNSA.